Below, 15 T cell receptor beta chains from the same sample are listed, as sequenced in a study of shared T cell receptors in the human thymus. Profiling relied on immunoSEQ multiplex PCR, and the TCRdb table lists in-frame clones only, not all of them. The profile covers hundreds of thousands of clones, with roughly 88% appearing a single time and 0.0085% to 0.012% taken by the ten largest. The same sample was also used in a study of human thymus T cells.

Input material: thymocytes. All receptors derive from a boy in the first two years of life with a congenital heart defect.

This chain links TRBV5-4 with TRBJ2-2; TRBD2 aligns across 9 bases. The V gene end was trimmed by 6 bases and the J gene end by 6 bases; junction bases not matched to a gene: 9. The V gene's germline CDR1 is SGHNT and CDR2 YYREEE (reference sequence). The CDR3 spans 15 residues. The CDR3 sequence is CASKNSGSNSGELFF. The CDR3 DNA reads as TGTGCCAGCAAAAATAGCGGGAGTAATTCCGGGGAGCTGTTTTTT.

In its sample, this clone was seen once. The chain recombines TRBV6-4 with TRBJ2-3; 13 bases agree with TRBD2. CDR3 length equals 21 residues. The ends lost 0 bases at V and 0 bases at J; junction bases unmatched: 12. Germline V gene sequence: CDR1 MRHNA, CDR2 SNTAGT. In nucleotides, the CDR3 is TGTGCCAGCAGTGACTCCGGACTAGCGGGAGTGGGGCCCCCTAGCACAGATACGCAGTATTTT. Its protein is CASSDSGLAGVGPPSTDTQYF.

This clone has a single count. The CDR3 sequence: CASSLTGPSGPHTDTQYF. The CDR3 bases are TGTGCCAGCAGCTTAACGGGGCCTAGCGGACCCCACACAGATACGCAGTATTTT. J is TRBJ2-3 and V is TRBV7-3, with 7 bases aligning to TRBD2. The V and J ends lost 0 bases and 2 bases, in that order; junction bases with no gene match: 11. The CDR3 consists of 18 residues. Germline CDR1 reads SGHTA; CDR2 reads FQGTGA.

The chain joins TRBV6-6 to TRBJ2-7, with D possibly being TRBD1 (6 bases). V lost 6 bases and J lost 3, with 12 bases in between. Per germline, CDR1 MNHNY and CDR2 SVGAGI (reference sequence). The CDR3 runs 13 residues. CDR3 protein: CASSGTHGYEQYF. The CDR3 DNA follows: TGTGCCAGCAGCGGGACACATGGCTACGAGCAGTACTTC.

The V call is TRBV6-1, the J call TRBJ2-5; D is possibly TRBD2 (5 bases). The V end was cut by 4 bases, the J end by 4 bases, with 10 bases between. Germline V CDR1 and CDR2: MNHNS, SASEGT. The CDR3 length is 13 residues. The CDR3 DNA follows: TGTGCCAGCAGTGCGGAGGAAGGAGAGACCCAGTACTTC. Amino acid sequence: CASSAEEGETQYF.

The chain carries TRBV4-3 and TRBJ2-5, with 7 bases aligning to TRBD1. Per germline, CDR1 LGHNA and CDR2 YSLEER. CDR3 length: 16 amino acids. V lost 1 base to trimming and J lost 5 bases; unmatched junction nucleotides: 10. CDR3 sequence reads: CASSQVCPSQGETQYF. For the CDR3, the DNA is TGCGCCAGCAGCCAAGTGTGCCCATCACAGGGGGAGACCCAGTACTTC.

V and J are TRBV6-5 and TRBJ2-5; D remains ambiguous. Per the germline V gene, CDR1 is MNHEY and CDR2 is SVGAGI. Trimming shortened V by 3 bases and J by 3 bases, and 2 bases separated the two germline ends. This CDR3 is 11 amino acids long. The CDR3 nucleotides are TGTGCCAGCAGTTATAAAGAGACCCAGTACTTC. This translates into CASSYKETQYF.

V is TRBV5-8 and J is TRBJ2-4; no firm D call. Per the germline V gene, CDR1 is SGHTS and CDR2 is YDEGEE. Between the trimmed V and J ends, which lost 4 bases and 0 bases, there was a span of 14 bases. This CDR3 spans 16 amino acids. The CDR3: CASSPPTRLAKNIQYF. Here the CDR3 DNA reads TGTGCCAGCAGCCCCCCGACGAGACTAGCCAAAAACATTCAGTACTTC.

The chain couples TRBV5-3 to TRBJ2-7; D is unclear. TRBV5-3 carries the ORF label, with uncertain function. The length of the CDR3 is 16 residues. The V gene lost 4 bases and the J gene lost 3 bases, with 20 bases spanning the gap. CDR3 region: CARSRLERTIDYEQYF. The CDR3 coding sequence is TGTGCCAGAAGCCGTTTGGAAAGAACTATAGACTACGAGCAGTACTTC.

The chain employs TRBV9 and TRBJ1-3, with no clear D. CDR3 length equals 16 residues. Trimming took 6 bases from V and 0 from J, leaving 16 bases between them. The V gene's germline CDR1 is SGDLS and CDR2 YYNGEE. This CDR3 reads CASTNGTVTSGNTIYF. CDR3 DNA sequence: TGTGCCAGCACCAACGGCACAGTGACCTCTGGAAACACCATATATTTT.

The chain combines TRBV6-1 with TRBJ1-1, with 7 bases matching TRBD1. The CDR3 consists of 14 residues. Germline CDR1 is MNHNS and CDR2 is SASEGT. V dropped 6 bases and J dropped 4; count of bases not matched to a gene: 8. CDR3 residues: CASSPRAGGTEAFF. In DNA, the CDR3 is TGTGCCAGCAGCCCTAGGGCAGGGGGCACTGAAGCTTTCTTT.

The rearrangement joins TRBV29-1 to TRBJ2-1; 7 bases map to TRBD2. This CDR3 is 12 amino acids long. Per germline, CDR1 SQVTM and CDR2 ANQGSEA. V lost 5 bases to trimming and J lost 9 bases; unmatched junction nucleotides: 7. CDR3 in DNA: TGCAGCGTTCGGACCCAGCGGGGTGAGCAGTTCTTC. Translation gives CSVRTQRGEQFF.

The chain employs TRBV15 and TRBJ2-1, with D possibly being TRBD1 (5 bases). The CDR3 covers 12 residues. Germline CDR1 and CDR2: LNHNV and YYDKDF (reference sequence). Trimming took 6 bases from V and 4 from J, leaving 7 bases between them. The CDR3 nucleotides are TGTGCCACCAGAAAGGGGTACAATGAGCAGTTCTTC. Residues: CATRKGYNEQFF. The entire variable domain, with the rest obtained from reference TRBV15 and TRBJ2-1, is as follows: DAMVIQNPRYQVTQFGKPVTLSCSQTLNHNVMYWYQQKSSQAPKLLFHYYDKDFNNEADTPDNFQSRRPNTSFCFLDIRSPGLGDTAMYLCATRKGYNEQFFGPGTRLTVL.

The V and J genes are TRBV7-2 and TRBJ1-2; D not resolved. From germline, CDR1 is SGHTA and CDR2 FQGNSA. This CDR3 is 11 amino acids long. V gave up 3 bases and J gave up 5 bases, with 4 bases separating them. In DNA form, the CDR3 reads TGTGCCAGCAGCTTTCAATATGGCTACACCTTC. Amino acids: CASSFQYGYTF.

The chain joins TRBV27 to TRBJ1-5, with D maybe TRBD1 (5 bases). The CDR3 length is 14 residues. V was trimmed by 8 bases and J by 3 bases, leaving 14 bases between them. Germline CDR1 and CDR2: MNHEY and SMNVEV (reference sequence). The CDR3 reads CASGRGGVNQPQHF. DNA for the CDR3: TGTGCCAGCGGGCGCGGAGGGGTCAATCAGCCCCAGCATTTT.